A single sample is the source of the 12 T cell receptor beta chains below, sequenced in a study of T cells after yellow fever vaccination. TCRdb fed the 5' RACE reads into MiXCR, producing one record per CDR3 protein. In the table there are 100,000 to 150,000 distinct CDR3 sequences, under 8.5% of which are singletons. The specimen was CD4+ T cells sorted from PBMCs, collected 9 to 11 days after the first yellow fever vaccination. Source of these receptors: a man between 18 and 29 years old who received the YFV17D yellow fever vaccine.

This clonotype occurred many times. The chain carries TRBV7-9 and TRBJ2-5; the D gene could be TRBD1 or TRBD2 (5 bases each). CDR1 is SEHNR and CDR2 is FQNEAQ in the germline V gene (reference sequence). This CDR3 has 17 residues. V lost 4 bases and J lost 4, with 22 bases in between. The CDR3, as DNA: TGTGCCAGCAGCTCCACCATAGGCACTAGGCAGGGAGAGACCCAGTACTTC. Translating gives CASSSTIGTRQGETQYF.

This clonotype was seen many times. CDR3 in amino acids: CASSSQGTANEKLFF. The CDR3 bases are TGCGCCAGCAGCTCTCAGGGTACAGCTAATGAAAAACTGTTTTTT. J is TRBJ1-4 and V is TRBV5-1; possibly TRBD1 for D (5 bases). Germline CDR1 and CDR2: SGHRS and YFSETQ. V shed 3 bases and J shed 3 bases, with 12 bases lying between them. The CDR3 loop spans 15 amino acids.

This clonotype came up many times. V and J are TRBV5-5 and TRBJ2-7; D is uncertain. Between the trimmed V and J ends, which lost 4 bases and 3 bases, there was a span of 17 bases. The germline V gene encodes CDR1 SGHKS and CDR2 YYEKEE (reference sequence). This CDR3 comprises 15 residues. DNA of the CDR3: TGTGCCAGCAGCCCGCAGCCGGTTCTCCTCTACGAGCAGTACGTC. Amino acids: CASSPQPVLLYEQYV.

This clonotype turned up a few times. V and J are TRBV5-1 and TRBJ1-6; maybe TRBD1 (6 bases). This CDR3 has 16 amino acids. V was clipped by 0 bases and J by 6 bases, with 13 bases between them. Germline V gene data show CDR1 as SGHRS and CDR2 as YFSETQ. Here the CDR3 reads CASSLEQGIFNSPLHF. The CDR3 coding sequence is TGCGCCAGCAGCTTGGAGCAGGGGATCTTTAATTCACCCCTCCACTTT.

This clonotype was recorded many times. The genes are TRBV19 and TRBJ1-2, with D unresolved. Per the germline V gene, CDR1 is LNHDA and CDR2 is SQIVND (reference sequence). Trimming removed 4 bases at V and 4 bases at J, with 13 bases between. The CDR3 has 14 residues. The CDR3 bases are TGTGCCAGTAGTACCCTGGGAGGCGGCTATGGCTACACCTTC. It yields the protein CASSTLGGGYGYTF.

This clonotype was seen ten or more times. This chain links TRBV5-1 with TRBJ2-1; 10 nucleotides agree with TRBD2. In germline, CDR1 is SGHRS, CDR2 YFSETQ. This CDR3 has 14 residues. V gave up 2 bases and J gave up 7 bases; unmatched junction bases: 3. The CDR3 nucleotides read TGCGCCAGCAGCTTAACTAGCGGGGCGAATGAGCAGTTCTTC. Amino acids: CASSLTSGANEQFF. Together with reference TRBV5-1 and TRBJ2-1, the CDR3 gives the full variable domain: KAGVTQTPRYLIKTRGQQVTLSCSPISGHRSVSWYQQTPGQGLQFLFEYFSETQRNKGNFPGRFSGRQFSNSRSEMNVSTLELGDSALYLCASSLTSGANEQFFGPGTRLTVL.

This clonotype was counted many times. The J gene is TRBJ2-3, the V gene TRBV24-1, with 10 positions matching TRBD2. Germline V gives CDR1 KGHDR, CDR2 SFDVKD. This CDR3 comprises 15 residues. V shed 8 bases, J shed 4 bases, and the junction held 8 bases outside the gene matches. CDR3 DNA: TGTGCCACCAAGGGAGAAGCGGGGGGGTCAGATACGCAGTATTTT. Protein product: CATKGEAGGSDTQYF.

This clonotype was counted many times. The V gene is TRBV6-5, the J gene TRBJ1-6; TRBD1 is a possible D gene (5 bases). V lost 0 bases to trimming and J lost 9 bases, with 12 bases between them. Germline loops: CDR1 MNHEY, CDR2 SVGAGI. This CDR3 region has 15 residues. CDR3 residues: CASSYSGGRGSPLHF. The CDR3 DNA reads as TGTGCCAGCAGTTACTCGGGGGGTCGGGGTTCACCCCTCCACTTT.

This clonotype was found many times. The chain couples TRBV5-1 to TRBJ2-3; D might be TRBD1 (5 bases). This CDR3 has 13 residues. CDR1 SGHRS and CDR2 YFSETQ come from the germline V gene. The V end was cut by 3 bases, the J end by 13 bases, with 18 bases between. The CDR3 reads CASSSQSDSREYF. CDR3 DNA: TGCGCCAGCAGCTCCCAATCCGACAGCCGTGAGTATTTT. Combining the CDR3 with reference TRBV5-1 and TRBJ2-3 gives the whole variable domain KAGVTQTPRYLIKTRGQQVTLSCSPISGHRSVSWYQQTPGQGLQFLFEYFSETQRNKGNFPGRFSGRQFSNSRSEMNVSTLELGDSALYLCASSSQSDSREYFGPGTRLTVL.

In this sample, this clonotype turned up many times. The chain joins TRBV6-5 to TRBJ1-6, with D maybe TRBD1 (5 bases). Germline loops: CDR1 MNHEY, CDR2 SVGAGI. CDR3 length: 13 amino acids. V shed 5 bases and J shed 6 bases, with 8 bases lying between them. CDR3 in amino acids: CASSQTVNSPLHF. For the CDR3, the DNA is TGTGCCAGCAGTCAGACAGTTAATTCACCCCTCCACTTT.

This clonotype has ten or more counts. J is TRBJ2-4 and V is TRBV7-2; 8 nucleotides agree with TRBD2. CDR3 length equals 14 residues. Germline V lookup: CDR1 SGHTA, CDR2 FQGNSA. Germline trimming cut 6 bases from V and 7 bases from J; bases unmatched to any gene: 8. CDR3 nucleotide sequence: TGTGCCAGCAGTCCAGTACTAGCGGAGAACATTCAGTACTTC. It yields the protein CASSPVLAENIQYF.

Of note for this clonotype: A much larger clone lies a single base off, so this may be a read error. This rearrangement joins TRBV29-1 to TRBJ2-3, with D perhaps TRBD1 (5 bases). This CDR3 contains 14 residues. Trimming removed 0 bases from V and 1 base from J, with 8 bases in between. CDR1 is SQVTM, CDR2 ANQGSEA, per germline. In nucleotides, the CDR3 is TGCAGCGTTGAAGAAGGGGCAGGCACAGATACGCAGTATTTT. It is translated as CSVEEGAGTDTQYF.